The T cell receptor (beta chain) described here comes from a study of PD-1 blockade in classical Hodgkin lymphoma. About the research overall: Intravenous delivery of nivolumab at 3 mg/kg to patients occurred every 2 weeks. Study-wide points: Researchers reported that CD4+ TCR diversity, though not CD8+, rose significantly by C4D1. Exclusion covered patients beginning nivolumab under 1 year post-ASCT. Complete responders showed a baseline diversity that resembled the diversity of newly diagnosed patients.

In the case of this clone: Its antigen is as yet unknown.

With no exception, relapse followed autologous stem cell transplantation in all patients, and brentuximab vedotin exposure varied. TCRdb's table, derived via immunoSEQ multiplex PCR, lists solely in-frame clones and lacks some. The sample has tens of thousands of clones, approximately 78% seen once. The CDR3 has 16 residues. The junction had 9 bases not matched to a gene; V was cut back by 6 bases and J by 3 bases. From germline, CDR1 is SGHTS and CDR2 YDEGEE. V gene TRBV5-8 combines with J gene TRBJ1-6, with 7 nucleotides matching TRBD1. Source: peripheral blood mononuclear cells (PBMCs), taken at baseline. The sequence was collected from a human donor with classical Hodgkin lymphoma. The CDR3 DNA reads TGTGCCAGCACCTGGGACTCAGGGGGCTATAATTCACCCCTCCACTTT. This gives the protein CASTWDSGGYNSPLHF.